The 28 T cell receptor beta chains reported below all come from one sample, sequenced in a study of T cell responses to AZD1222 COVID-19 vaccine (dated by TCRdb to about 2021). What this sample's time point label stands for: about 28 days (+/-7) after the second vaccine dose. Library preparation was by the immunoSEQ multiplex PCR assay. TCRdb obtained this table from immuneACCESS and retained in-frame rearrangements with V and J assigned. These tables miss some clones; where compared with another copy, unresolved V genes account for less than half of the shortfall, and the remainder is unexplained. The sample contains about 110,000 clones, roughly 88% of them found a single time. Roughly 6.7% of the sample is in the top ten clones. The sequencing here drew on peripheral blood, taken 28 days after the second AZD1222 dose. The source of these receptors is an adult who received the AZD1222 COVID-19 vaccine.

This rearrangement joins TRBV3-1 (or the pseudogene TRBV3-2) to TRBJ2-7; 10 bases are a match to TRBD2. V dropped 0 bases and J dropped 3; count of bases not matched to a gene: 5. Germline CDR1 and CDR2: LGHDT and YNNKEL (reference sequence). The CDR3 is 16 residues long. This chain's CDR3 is CASSQDRASGGYEQYF. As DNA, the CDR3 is TGTGCCAGCAGCCAAGATAGGGCTAGCGGGGGCTACGAGCAGTACTTC.

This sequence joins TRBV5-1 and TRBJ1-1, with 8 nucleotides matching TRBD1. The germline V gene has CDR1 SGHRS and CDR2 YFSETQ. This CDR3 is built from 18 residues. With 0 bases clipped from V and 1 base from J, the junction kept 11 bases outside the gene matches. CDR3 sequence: CASSLAATGALTNTEAFF. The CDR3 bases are TGCGCCAGCAGCTTGGCAGCGACAGGGGCCCTAACGAACACTGAAGCTTTCTTT.

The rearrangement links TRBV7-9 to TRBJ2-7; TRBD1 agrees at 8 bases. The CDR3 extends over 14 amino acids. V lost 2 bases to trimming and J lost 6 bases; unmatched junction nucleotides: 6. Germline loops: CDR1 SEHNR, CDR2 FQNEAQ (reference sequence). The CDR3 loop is CASSLQGALAEQYF. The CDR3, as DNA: TGTGCCAGCAGCTTACAGGGGGCTTTGGCCGAGCAGTACTTC.

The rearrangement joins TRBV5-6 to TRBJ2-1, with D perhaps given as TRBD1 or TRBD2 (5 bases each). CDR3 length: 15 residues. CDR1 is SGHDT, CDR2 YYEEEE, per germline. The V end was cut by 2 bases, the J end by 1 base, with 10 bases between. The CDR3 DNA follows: TGTGCCAGCAGCTTAGGGACGAATTCCTACAATGAGCAGTTCTTC. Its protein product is CASSLGTNSYNEQFF.

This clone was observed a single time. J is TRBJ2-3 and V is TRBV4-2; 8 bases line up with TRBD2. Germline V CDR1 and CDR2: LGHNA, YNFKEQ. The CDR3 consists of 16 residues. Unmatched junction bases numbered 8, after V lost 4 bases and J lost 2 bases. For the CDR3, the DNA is TGTGCCAGCAGCCCTCCCGGGGGGGGCCCCACAGATACGCAGTATTTT. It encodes CASSPPGGGPTDTQYF.

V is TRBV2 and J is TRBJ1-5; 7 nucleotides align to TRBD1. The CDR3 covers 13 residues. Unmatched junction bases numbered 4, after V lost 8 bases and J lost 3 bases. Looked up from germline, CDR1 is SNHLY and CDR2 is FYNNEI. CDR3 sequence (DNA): TGTGCCAGCGGGGACAGACTCAATCAGCCCCAGCATTTT. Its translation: CASGDRLNQPQHF. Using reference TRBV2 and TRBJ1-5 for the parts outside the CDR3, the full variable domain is EPEVTQTPSHQVTQMGQEVILRCVPISNHLYFYWYRQILGQKVEFLVSFYNNEISEKSEIFDDQFSVERPDGSNFTLKIRSTKLEDSAMYFCASGDRLNQPQHFGDGTRLSIL.

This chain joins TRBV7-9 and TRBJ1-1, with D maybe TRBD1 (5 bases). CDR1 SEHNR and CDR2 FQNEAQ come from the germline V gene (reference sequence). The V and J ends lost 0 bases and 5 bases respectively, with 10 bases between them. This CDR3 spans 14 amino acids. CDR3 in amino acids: CASSLAEGSTEAFF. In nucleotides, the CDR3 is TGTGCCAGCAGCTTAGCGGAGGGGTCGACTGAAGCTTTCTTT.

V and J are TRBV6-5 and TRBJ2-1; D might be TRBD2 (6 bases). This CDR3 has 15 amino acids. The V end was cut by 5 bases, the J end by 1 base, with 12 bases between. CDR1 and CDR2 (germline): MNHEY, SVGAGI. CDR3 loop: CASSNRDFSYNEQFF. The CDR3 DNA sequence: TGTGCCAGCAGTAACCGGGACTTTTCCTACAATGAGCAGTTCTTC.

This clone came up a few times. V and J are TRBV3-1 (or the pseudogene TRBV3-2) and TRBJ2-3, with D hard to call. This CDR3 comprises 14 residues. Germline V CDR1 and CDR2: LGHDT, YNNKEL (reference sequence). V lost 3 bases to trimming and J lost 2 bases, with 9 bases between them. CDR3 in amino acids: CASSHPLTTDTQYF. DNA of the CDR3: TGTGCCAGCAGCCATCCTCTAACCACAGATACGCAGTATTTT.

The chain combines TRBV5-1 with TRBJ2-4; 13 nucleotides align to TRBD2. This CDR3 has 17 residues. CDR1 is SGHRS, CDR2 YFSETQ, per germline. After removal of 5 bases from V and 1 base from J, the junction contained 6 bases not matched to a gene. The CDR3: CASRELAGGLAKNIQYF. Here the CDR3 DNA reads TGCGCCAGCAGGGAACTAGCGGGGGGGCTGGCCAAAAACATTCAGTACTTC. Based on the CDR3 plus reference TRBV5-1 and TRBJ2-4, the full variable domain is KAGVTQTPRYLIKTRGQQVTLSCSPISGHRSVSWYQQTPGQGLQFLFEYFSETQRNKGNFPGRFSGRQFSNSRSEMNVSTLELGDSALYLCASRELAGGLAKNIQYFGAGTRLSVL.

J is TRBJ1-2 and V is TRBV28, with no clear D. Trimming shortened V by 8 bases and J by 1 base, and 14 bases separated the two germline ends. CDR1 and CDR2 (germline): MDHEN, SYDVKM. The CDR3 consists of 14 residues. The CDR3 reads CASVWASVNYGYTF. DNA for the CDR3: TGTGCCAGCGTTTGGGCGTCGGTTAACTATGGCTACACCTTC.

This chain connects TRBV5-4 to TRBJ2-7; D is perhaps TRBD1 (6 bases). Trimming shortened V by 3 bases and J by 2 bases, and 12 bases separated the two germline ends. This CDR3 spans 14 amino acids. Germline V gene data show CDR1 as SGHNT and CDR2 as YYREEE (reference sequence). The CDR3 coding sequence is TGTGCCAGCAGCTCGGCAAACAGGGCCTACGAGCAGTACTTC. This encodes CASSSANRAYEQYF.

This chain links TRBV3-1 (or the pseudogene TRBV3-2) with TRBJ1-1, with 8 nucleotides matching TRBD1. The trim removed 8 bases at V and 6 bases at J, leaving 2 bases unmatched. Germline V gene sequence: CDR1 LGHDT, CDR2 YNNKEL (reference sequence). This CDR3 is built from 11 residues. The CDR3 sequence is CASGQGPEAFF. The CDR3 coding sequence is TGTGCCAGCGGACAGGGACCTGAAGCTTTCTTT.

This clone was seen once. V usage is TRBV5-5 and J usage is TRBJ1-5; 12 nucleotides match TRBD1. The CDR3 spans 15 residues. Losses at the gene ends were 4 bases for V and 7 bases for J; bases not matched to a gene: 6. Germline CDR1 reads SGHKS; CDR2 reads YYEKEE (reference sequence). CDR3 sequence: CASSGDRGQGQPQHF. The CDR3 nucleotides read TGTGCCAGCAGCGGGGACAGGGGGCAGGGACAGCCCCAGCATTTT.

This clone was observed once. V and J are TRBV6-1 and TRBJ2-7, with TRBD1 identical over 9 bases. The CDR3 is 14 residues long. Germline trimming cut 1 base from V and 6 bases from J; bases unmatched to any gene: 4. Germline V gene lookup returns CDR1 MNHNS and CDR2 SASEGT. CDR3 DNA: TGTGCCAGCAGTGAAGGGACAGGGGCCAGCGAGCAGTACTTC. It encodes CASSEGTGASEQYF.

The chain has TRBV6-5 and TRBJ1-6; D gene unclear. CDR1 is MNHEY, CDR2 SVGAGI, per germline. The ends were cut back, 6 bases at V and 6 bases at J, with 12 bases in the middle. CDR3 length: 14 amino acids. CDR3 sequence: CASRKSRSNSPLHF. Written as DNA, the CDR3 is TGTGCCAGCAGAAAAAGCCGGTCTAATTCACCCCTCCACTTT.

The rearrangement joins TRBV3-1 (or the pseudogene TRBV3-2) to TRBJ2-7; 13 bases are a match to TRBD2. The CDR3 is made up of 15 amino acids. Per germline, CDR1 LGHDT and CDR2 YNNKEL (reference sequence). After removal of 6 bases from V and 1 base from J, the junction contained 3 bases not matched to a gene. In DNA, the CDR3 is TGTGCCAGCAGTCGGACTAGCGGGGGTTCCTACGAGCAGTACTTC. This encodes CASSRTSGGSYEQYF.

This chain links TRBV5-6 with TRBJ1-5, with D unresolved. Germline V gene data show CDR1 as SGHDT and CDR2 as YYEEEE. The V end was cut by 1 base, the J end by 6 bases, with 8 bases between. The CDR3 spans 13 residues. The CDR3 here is CASSLQVGQPQHF. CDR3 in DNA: TGTGCCAGCAGCTTGCAGGTGGGTCAGCCCCAGCATTTT.

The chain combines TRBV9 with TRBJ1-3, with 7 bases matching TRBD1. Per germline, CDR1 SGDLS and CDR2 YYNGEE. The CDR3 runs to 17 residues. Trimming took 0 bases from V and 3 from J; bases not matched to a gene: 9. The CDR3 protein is CASSVEATGQFGNTIYF. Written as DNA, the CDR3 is TGTGCCAGCAGCGTAGAAGCGACAGGGCAATTTGGAAACACCATATATTTT. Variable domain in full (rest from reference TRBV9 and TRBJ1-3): DSGVTQTPKHLITATGQRVTLRCSPRSGDLSVYWYQQSLDQGLQFLIQYYNGEERAKGNILERFSAQQFPDLHSELNLSSLELGDSALYFCASSVEATGQFGNTIYFGEGSWLTVV.

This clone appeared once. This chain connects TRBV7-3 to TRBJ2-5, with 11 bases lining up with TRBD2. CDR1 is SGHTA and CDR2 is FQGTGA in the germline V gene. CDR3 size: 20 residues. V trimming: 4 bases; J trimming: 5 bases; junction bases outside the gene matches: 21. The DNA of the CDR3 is TGTGCCAGCAGCTCAGGGGATCCCTTAGCGGGGGGGCCTAATCGGGAGACCCAGTACTTC. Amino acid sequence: CASSSGDPLAGGPNRETQYF.

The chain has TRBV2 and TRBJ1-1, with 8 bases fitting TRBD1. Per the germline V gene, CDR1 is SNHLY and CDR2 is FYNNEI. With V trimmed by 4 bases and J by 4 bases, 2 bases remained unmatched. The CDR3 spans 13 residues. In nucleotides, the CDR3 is TGTGCCAGCAGTGTACAGGGGGGCACTGAAGCTTTCTTT. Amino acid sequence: CASSVQGGTEAFF.

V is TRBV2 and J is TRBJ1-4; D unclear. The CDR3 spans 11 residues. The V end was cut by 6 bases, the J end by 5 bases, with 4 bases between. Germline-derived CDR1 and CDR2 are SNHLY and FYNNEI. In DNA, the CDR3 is TGTGCCAGCAGCGAAAATGAAAAACTGTTTTTT. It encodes CASSENEKLFF.

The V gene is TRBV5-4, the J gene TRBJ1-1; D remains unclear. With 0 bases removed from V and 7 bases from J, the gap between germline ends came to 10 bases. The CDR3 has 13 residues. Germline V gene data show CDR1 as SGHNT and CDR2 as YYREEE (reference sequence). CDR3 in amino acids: CASSLGQVNEAFF. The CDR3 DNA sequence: TGTGCCAGCAGCTTGGGGCAGGTTAATGAAGCTTTCTTT.

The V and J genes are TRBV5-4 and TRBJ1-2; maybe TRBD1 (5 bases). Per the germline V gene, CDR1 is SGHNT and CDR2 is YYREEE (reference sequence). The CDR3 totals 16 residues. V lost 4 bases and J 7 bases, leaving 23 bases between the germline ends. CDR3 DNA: TGTGCCAGCAGCCAAAACCCAACCGACACGGGGGGTGGCTACACCTTC. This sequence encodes CASSQNPTDTGGGYTF.

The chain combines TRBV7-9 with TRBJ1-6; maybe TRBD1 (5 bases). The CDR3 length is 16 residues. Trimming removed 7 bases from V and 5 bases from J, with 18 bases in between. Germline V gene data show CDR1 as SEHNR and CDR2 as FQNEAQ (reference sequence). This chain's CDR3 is CASTDSGLRDNSPLHF. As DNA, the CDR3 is TGTGCCAGCACCGACAGCGGGCTTCGTGATAATTCACCCCTCCACTTT.

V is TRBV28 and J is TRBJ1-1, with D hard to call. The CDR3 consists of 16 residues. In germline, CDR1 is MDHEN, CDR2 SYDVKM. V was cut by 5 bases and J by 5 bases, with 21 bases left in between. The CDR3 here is CASSPLEWAGGTEAFF. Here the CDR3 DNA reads TGTGCCAGCAGTCCCCTAGAATGGGCCGGAGGGACTGAAGCTTTCTTT. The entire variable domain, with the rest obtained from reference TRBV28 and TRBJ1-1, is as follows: DVKVTQSSRYLVKRTGEKVFLECVQDMDHENMFWYRQDPGLGLRLIYFSYDVKMKEKGDIPEGYSVSREKKERFSLILESASTNQTSMYLCASSPLEWAGGTEAFFGQGTRLTVV.

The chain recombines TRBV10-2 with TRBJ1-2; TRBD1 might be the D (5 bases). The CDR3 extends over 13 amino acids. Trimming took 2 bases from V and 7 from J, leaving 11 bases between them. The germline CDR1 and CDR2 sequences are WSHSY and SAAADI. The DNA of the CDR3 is TGCGCCAGCAGTGAGCAGGCAGGGAGTGGCTACACCTTC. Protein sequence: CASSEQAGSGYTF.

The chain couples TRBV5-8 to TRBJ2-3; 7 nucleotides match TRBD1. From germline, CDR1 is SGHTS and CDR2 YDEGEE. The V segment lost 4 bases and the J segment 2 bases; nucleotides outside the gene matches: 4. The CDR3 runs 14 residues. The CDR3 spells CASSPGQHTDTQYF. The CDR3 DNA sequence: TGTGCCAGCAGCCCGGGACAGCACACAGATACGCAGTATTTT.